The clone carrying this T cell receptor beta chain was seen once. Participants came from fewer than 25 US areas, aged roughly 18 to 90 years. Cohorts were based on clinical histories the participants reported. This sample is drawn from a study of blood T cell repertoires in COVID-19. Study-level information: T cells, B-cell-depleted T cells, or PBMCs supplied cDNA or gDNA.

Authors' methods: Amplification of reference gene primers was used by the study to estimate nucleated cell counts. Measured with immunoSEQ multiplex PCR; TCRdb has only the in-frame clones, and not every one. The D gene and trimming were derived from the DNA, and the V and J assignments and clone size from that table. The data contain about 430,000 clones, approximately 90% of them singletons. Germline V gene lookup returns CDR1 LGHDT and CDR2 YNNKEL (reference sequence). Between the trimmed V and J ends, which lost 3 bases and 9 bases, there was a span of 8 bases. CDR3 length: 11 residues. This chain links TRBV3-1 (or the pseudogene TRBV3-2) with TRBJ2-5; weak D call: TRBD1 (5 bases). Sequencing was carried out using PBMCs or T cells enriched from blood (not recorded which). This clonotype was sampled from a woman in her late teens or twenties who had been exposed to COVID-19. In DNA form, the CDR3 reads TGTGCCAGCAGCCATGTACAGGCCCAGTACTTC. It codes for CASSHVQAQYF.